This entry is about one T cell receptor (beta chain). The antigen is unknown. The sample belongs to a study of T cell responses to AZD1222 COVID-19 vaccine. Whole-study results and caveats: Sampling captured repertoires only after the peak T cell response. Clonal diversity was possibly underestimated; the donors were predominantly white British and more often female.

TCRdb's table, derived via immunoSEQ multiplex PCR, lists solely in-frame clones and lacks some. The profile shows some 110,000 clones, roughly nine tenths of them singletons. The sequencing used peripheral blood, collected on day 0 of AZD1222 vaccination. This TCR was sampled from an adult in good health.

The CDR3 here is CASSTRQQGTGNTIYF. The CDR3 nucleotides read TGTGCCAGCAGCACCCGACAACAGGGGACTGGAAACACCATATATTTT. The rearrangement uses TRBV9 and TRBJ1-3; 7 positions agree with TRBD1. CDR1 and CDR2 (germline): SGDLS, YYNGEE. The CDR3 is 16 residues long. Trimming cost V 4 bases and J 2 bases; bases outside gene matches: 9.